Following are 17 T cell receptor beta chains from one sample sequenced in a study of blood T cell repertoires in COVID-19. The protocol was immunoSEQ multiplex PCR, while the TCRdb copy is restricted to in-frame clones and leaves out a portion. The sample yields about 90,000 clones, under 90% seen once. Sequencing used peripheral blood. The receptor source for this set is a woman aged 65 to 85 with acute or convalescent COVID-19.

V gene TRBV7-2 combines with J gene TRBJ1-2, with D maybe TRBD1 (6 bases). This CDR3 has 15 residues. Germline assignment: CDR1 SGHTA and CDR2 FQGNSA. V was shortened by 4 bases and J by 3 bases, with 15 bases between the two germline ends. For the CDR3, the DNA is TGTGCCAGCAGCTCCCAAGGGGGGGGACACTATGGCTACACCTTC. This sequence encodes CASSSQGGGHYGYTF.

The sample holds a few counts of this clone. V is TRBV19 and J is TRBJ2-3; 11 nucleotides align to TRBD2. The V gene end was trimmed by 5 bases and the J gene end by 2 bases; junction bases not matched to a gene: 6. The CDR3 length is 16 residues. Germline CDR1 is LNHDA and CDR2 is SQIVND (reference sequence). CDR3 protein: CASSPRLAGNTDTQYF. The CDR3 DNA sequence: TGTGCCAGTAGTCCGCGACTAGCGGGGAACACAGATACGCAGTATTTT.

The chain joins TRBV28 to TRBJ1-2; perhaps TRBD1 as D (5 bases). The CDR3 has 13 residues. Trimming stripped 6 bases from V and 2 bases from J, with 10 bases between. Germline V gives CDR1 MDHEN, CDR2 SYDVKM. This CDR3 is CASSDSTNYGYTF. The CDR3 nucleotides are TGTGCCAGCAGCGACAGTACCAACTATGGCTACACCTTC.

The V call is TRBV7-8, the J call TRBJ2-7; D remains ambiguous. Germline V gene data show CDR1 as SGHVS and CDR2 as FQNEAQ. Between the trimmed V and J ends, which lost 5 bases and 6 bases, there was a span of 11 bases. The CDR3 extends over 12 amino acids. Written as DNA, the CDR3 is TGTGCCAGCAGCCCCCGCCTCGGCGAGCAGTACGTC. It yields the protein CASSPRLGEQYV.

V and J are TRBV5-1 and TRBJ2-7; 8 positions agree with TRBD1. CDR1 is SGHRS, CDR2 YFSETQ, per germline. V was clipped by 4 bases and J by 1 base; unmatched bases: 10. The length of the CDR3 is 16 residues. The CDR3 sequence is CASSAGQGHGSYEQYF. CDR3 DNA: TGCGCCAGCAGCGCAGGACAGGGCCATGGTTCCTACGAGCAGTACTTC. The full variable domain, with the rest looked up from reference TRBV5-1 and TRBJ2-7, is KAGVTQTPRYLIKTRGQQVTLSCSPISGHRSVSWYQQTPGQGLQFLFEYFSETQRNKGNFPGRFSGRQFSNSRSEMNVSTLELGDSALYLCASSAGQGHGSYEQYFGPGTRLTVT.

The gene calls are TRBV9 and TRBJ1-6; unclear D gene. CDR3 length: 15 amino acids. CDR1 is SGDLS, CDR2 YYNGEE, per germline. Trimming pared 4 bases from V and 6 bases from J, leaving 14 bases between. CDR3: CASSPQAGFNSPLHF. Here the CDR3 DNA reads TGTGCCAGCAGCCCCCAGGCAGGTTTTAATTCACCCCTCCACTTT. The full variable domain, in which reference TRBV9 and TRBJ1-6 provide the parts outside the CDR3, is DSGVTQTPKHLITATGQRVTLRCSPRSGDLSVYWYQQSLDQGLQFLIQYYNGEERAKGNILERFSAQQFPDLHSELNLSSLELGDSALYFCASSPQAGFNSPLHFGNGTRLTVT.

The J gene is TRBJ1-1, the V gene TRBV15; 8 nucleotides match TRBD1. CDR1 and CDR2 from the germline V gene are LNHNV and YYDKDF (reference sequence). V lost 3 bases to trimming and J lost 3 bases; unmatched junction nucleotides: 6. The CDR3 has 15 amino acids. The CDR3 loop is CATSRGGQAYTEAFF. CDR3 DNA sequence: TGTGCCACCAGCAGGGGGGGACAGGCTTACACTGAAGCTTTCTTT.

This sequence joins TRBV5-1 and TRBJ2-1; 7 bases align to TRBD2. Germline lookup yields CDR1 SGHRS and CDR2 YFSETQ. V was clipped by 0 bases and J by 3 bases; unmatched bases: 0. This CDR3 spans 14 amino acids. CDR3 nucleotides: TGCGCCAGCAGCTTGGGCGGGAGCTACAATGAGCAGTTCTTC. Translating gives CASSLGGSYNEQFF.

The V and J genes are TRBV18 and TRBJ1-5, with D possibly being TRBD1 (6 bases). Per the germline V gene, CDR1 is KGHSH and CDR2 is LQKENI. The germline V and J ends were trimmed by 0 bases and 1 base, with 13 bases remaining between them. The CDR3 runs to 17 residues. The CDR3: CASSPPGGARSNQPQHF. CDR3 sequence (DNA): TGTGCCAGCTCACCACCGGGGGGGGCTAGGAGCAATCAGCCCCAGCATTTT.

A remark on this clone: Compared with germline, one end of the junction differs, possibly owing to a read error. The genes are TRBV11-2 and TRBJ1-6; TRBD1 agrees at 8 bases. This CDR3 spans 15 amino acids. CDR1 is SGHAT and CDR2 is FQNNGV in the germline V gene. CDR3 in DNA: TGTGCCAGCAGCATAGAGGGACAGGTCAATTCACCCCTCCACTTT. Residues: CASSIEGQVNSPLHF.

The chain is built from TRBV7-9 and TRBJ2-1; 8 bases agree with TRBD2. The junction had 7 bases not matched to a gene; V was cut back by 1 base and J by 5 bases. Germline V gene lookup returns CDR1 SEHNR and CDR2 FQNEAQ (reference sequence). The CDR3 is 16 residues long. This CDR3 is CASSLVGTRVNNEQFF. CDR3 sequence (DNA): TGTGCCAGCAGCTTAGTAGGGACTAGAGTCAACAATGAGCAGTTCTTC.

This rearrangement joins TRBV11-2 to TRBJ2-7; TRBD2 might be the D (6 bases). The CDR3 loop spans 14 amino acids. Trimming removed 6 bases at V and 1 base at J, with 13 bases between. Germline lookup yields CDR1 SGHAT and CDR2 FQNNGV. Here the CDR3 DNA reads TGTGCCAGCAGGATTTGGCGGGATTCCTACGAGCAGTACGTC. Residues: CASRIWRDSYEQYV.

This clone was counted once. V is TRBV7-8 and J is TRBJ1-1; TRBD1 matches 7 bases. Germline loops: CDR1 SGHVS, CDR2 FQNEAQ. J gave up 2 bases and V 5 bases, and 5 bases lay outside the gene matches. The CDR3 is 14 amino acids. CDR3 residues: CASSPRTGNTEAFF. The CDR3 nucleotides are TGTGCCAGCAGCCCCAGGACAGGTAACACTGAAGCTTTCTTT.

This chain connects TRBV2 to TRBJ1-6; 8 bases map to TRBD1. Germline V gene lookup returns CDR1 SNHLY and CDR2 FYNNEI. V shed 6 bases and J 9 bases; nucleotides not matched to a gene: 10. The CDR3 is 15 residues long. In nucleotides, the CDR3 is TGTGCCAGCAGGGAGACAGGGGTAACTGGTTCACCCCTCCACTTT. Translation: CASRETGVTGSPLHF.

This chain joins TRBV19 and TRBJ1-2; maybe TRBD1 (5 bases). Germline V gene sequence: CDR1 LNHDA, CDR2 SQIVND (reference sequence). The CDR3 length is 16 residues. Trimming pared 5 bases from V and 1 base from J, leaving 17 bases between. CDR3: CASSSQWTNRNYGYTF. CDR3 coding DNA: TGTGCCAGTAGTTCCCAATGGACAAACCGTAACTATGGCTACACCTTC. The full variable domain, rest sourced from reference TRBV19 and TRBJ1-2, is DGGITQSPKYLFRKEGQNVTLSCEQNLNHDAMYWYRQDPGQGLRLIYYSQIVNDFQKGDIAEGYSVSREKKESFPLTVTSAQKNPTAFYLCASSSQWTNRNYGYTFGSGTRLTVV.

The chain combines TRBV11-1 with TRBJ2-1, with 8 bases lining up with TRBD1. CDR1 SGHAT and CDR2 FQDESV come from the germline V gene (reference sequence). The CDR3 is made up of 15 amino acids. V lost 5 bases to trimming and J lost 7 bases; unmatched junction nucleotides: 10. CDR3 amino acids: CASSRTGQVKNEQFF. The CDR3 nucleotides read TGTGCCAGCAGCCGAACGGGACAGGTGAAAAATGAGCAGTTCTTC. Using reference TRBV11-1 and TRBJ2-1 for the parts outside the CDR3, the full variable domain is EAEVAQSPRYKITEKSQAVAFWCDPISGHATLYWYRQILGQGPELLVQFQDESVVDDSQLPKDRFSAERLKGVDSTLKIQPAELGDSAMYLCASSRTGQVKNEQFFGPGTRLTVL.

In its sample, this clone was seen once. The CDR3 region is CTSSIPFRDRGETDYGYTF. CDR3 bases: TGCACCAGCAGCATTCCTTTCCGGGACAGGGGAGAAACGGACTATGGCTACACCTTC. J is TRBJ1-2 and V is TRBV1; TRBD1, the table's D call, lacks a check against the DNA. TRBV1 corresponds to a pseudogene. The CDR3 contains 19 residues.